This section outlines one TCR beta chain sequence together with its context. The antigen it recognizes is unknown. Base qualities are missing; no much larger clone stands one base away. The cohort comprised 710 or so healthy bone marrow donors. At the time of sampling, all cohort members were nominally healthy, though unrecorded immune exposures were likely present. The donor was CMV seronegative and was included in the group of hundreds of seronegative cohort members. A peripheral blood sample was provided by each donor, and peripheral blood mononuclear cells were used for TCR beta sequencing. The Qiagen DNeasy Blood Extraction Kit was used to extract genomic DNA from the blood cell samples. The record originates from a study of cytomegalovirus exposure and HLA in healthy donors (TCRdb year 2017). Regarding the complete study: According to an earlier analysis of 550 to 700 of the donors, 150 million to 200 million T cells yielded 90 million to 140 million unique TCR beta sequences and about 280 Gb of sequence data. Donor age, sex, ethnicity and CMV serostatus were collected together with the repertoire data. The number of typed donors differed by locus: about 629-630 for A, B, C, DRB1 and DQB1; approximately 540 for DQA1; 606 for DPA1; and about 470 for DPB1. On average, around 240,000 unique TCR beta nucleotide sequences were sequenced per donor among 398 genotyped donors of the cohort, with about 17% of those sequences being non-productive. In a later genetic analysis, genome-wide SNP genotypes for about 55% of the roughly 700 donors were used, and that subset was treated as a discovery cohort. The study was designed to test whether signatures of past pathogen exposure could be identified by cataloging public T cell receptors. Along with the 666-subject first cohort, a separate validation cohort of some 130 different subjects was used. To study patterns of TCR occurrence, a later analysis re-analyzed previously published TCR beta repertoires from 550 to 800 donors and added high-resolution HLA genotyping. The genetic ancestry cluster associated with self-reported Caucasian donors included 81% of the 300 to 400 genotyped donors. HLA typing covered class I and class II loci at four-digit resolution. To decide whether each TCR beta V gene segment behaved as functional or pseudogenic, an earlier analysis of some 600 of the donors relied on high-throughput TCR beta sequencing. Rather than drawing on any new phenotypic data, the later analysis identified candidate immune exposures from TCR beta sequences and the way those sequences occurred across donors. To predict cytomegalovirus infection status, the study brought together high-throughput TCR immunosequencing, statistical association of individual TCRs with disease status, and machine learning. Four to six DR-DQ haplotypes were handled as single units for association and clustering, since linkage in the cohort was strong. The study profiled the T cell repertoires of 550 to 700 subjects by immunosequencing and related them to cytomegalovirus serostatus. All discovery cohort repertoires had been generated using a single sequencing platform. An early release covering 500 to 750 HLA-typed donors comprised about 320 gigabases of sequencing data and around 86 million unique TCR sequences. What the work shows at the level of the full study, not this receptor alone: V-gene and J-gene trimming of TCR beta chains was associated with a missense DCLRE1C variant in a later genetic analysis, and the association was replicated in an independent cohort. According to a later analysis, TCR association rates differed among HLA loci, with DRB1 alleles showing the most associated TCRs and HLA-C alleles showing the fewest. In a later analysis, most CMV-associated TCR beta chains were found to appear HLA-restricted, with HLA associations seemingly driven largely by CMV exposure. Several of the top co-occurrence clusters appeared to be linked to parvovirus B19, influenza, CMV and Epstein-Barr virus, according to a later analysis. Because HLA typing was unavailable for some donors at each locus, only the typed subset was used in association tests. Compared with equally common non-associated chains, HLA-associated TCR beta chains in a later analysis were more clonally expanded and had lower generation probabilities. Correlated functional status among segregating V segments might be attributable to linkage disequilibrium, but an unknown experimental factor could not be ruled out. A cluster of highly shared sequence variants was judged likely to represent a technical artifact of the sequencing pipeline. A further reported finding was that TCR beta sequences accurately predicted the HLA-A and HLA-B alleles for most subjects in the first cohort. A total of 150 or so TCR beta chains were listed by the study as associated with cytomegalovirus. In a later genetic analysis, fewer N-insertions in productive TCRs were reported among donors in an Asian-associated ancestry cluster than the roughly 640-donor mean. CMV serostatus was the only immune exposure information available for the cohort. Sequencing depth was assumed to be roughly uniform across donors in the presence/absence analyses, though that assumption may not hold. It was suggested by the authors that the approach could potentially be generalized to other disease states and immunological phenotypes. Most TCR sequences were observed very rarely across donors, whereas some public TCRs were present in many individuals. Specific HLA alleles were associated with roughly 17,000 TCR beta sequences at a false discovery rate of 0.05 in a later analysis. A few of the identified cytomegalovirus-associated TCR beta chains were confirmed in vitro to be specific for cytomegalovirus antigens. Some IMGT-functional V segments, including TRBV6-2 and TRBV6-3, could not be told apart with the 87-base-pair reads, so those segments were excluded. Only TCR beta chains were sequenced in this cohort, and the absence of alpha or paired-chain data limited detectable features. An earlier analysis of 450 to 750 of the donors showed that most TCR beta V segments appeared in productive rearrangements either about 90% or about 30% of the time, which broadly matched IMGT annotations. Roughly 17 rarely observed V segments, including chromosome 9 orphons, were excluded from the earlier analysis of about 500 of the donors because counts were too low. Assigning TCR associations to individual alleles was difficult when HLA alleles, especially DR and DQ, strongly co-occurred. Cytomegalovirus status was reported to be diagnosed by the classifier with high specificity and sensitivity in both the original and validation cohorts.

Libraries came from the immunoSEQ multiplex PCR assay. The multiplex PCR relied on a mix of 60 forward primers for TCR Vbeta segments and 13 reverse primers for TCR Jbeta segments. A multiplex PCR assay on genomic DNA amplified the CDR3 region of rearranged TCR beta genes. The amplified TCR beta libraries were sequenced on the Illumina HiSeq System as 87-base-pair reads. The authors' pipeline ran thus. Across the 670 or so repertoires, a later analysis counted tens of millions of unique TCR beta chains, around 11 million of which were shared by at least two donors. To remove PCR and sequencing errors, raw reads were error-corrected and collapsed into unique sequences using a nearest-neighbor algorithm that merged closely related sequences. Alignment of CDR3 sequences to IMGT reference sequences was used to assign V, D and J gene segments. For a sequence to be retained, at least a six-nucleotide match to both a V gene segment and a J gene segment was required. A rearrangement was called productive if the CDR3 had no stop codons and remained in frame with V and J, and every other rearrangement was called non-productive. Following IMGT convention, CDR3 was defined as the stretch from the second conserved V-encoded cysteine up to the conserved J-encoded phenylalanine. The earlier analysis of some 540 of the donors excluded any sequence lacking an unambiguous match to a single V gene segment. In an earlier analysis of 500 to 750 of the donors, V segments were called functional above 56.7% productive rearrangements and were called segregating when the between-donor standard deviation exceeded 5%. A statistical classification framework was built for diagnosing cytomegalovirus status from the catalog of TCR beta chain sequences. V and J gene assignment, in a later analysis, came from comparing TCR nucleotide sequences with IMGT/GENE-DB human TR gene sequences. A later analysis assigned CDR3 sequences and most-parsimonious VDJ recombination scenarios with the TCRdist pipeline. A later analysis defined each TCR beta chain by its CDR3 amino acid sequence plus V-gene family, and excluded reads lacking a unique V-gene family. To address suspected cross-contamination and a sequencing artifact, a later analysis removed under 600 highly shared, low-generation-probability nucleotide sequences. For each public chain, a later analysis derived a clonal expansion index from normalized ranks of inferred template counts within each repertoire. In a later analysis, generation probabilities were computed using a VDJ recombination model fitted to out-of-frame rearrangements, and the results were checked against IGoR. In a later analysis, hypergeometric tests were used to score TCR-TCR, TCR-HLA and TCR-CMV co-occurrence, with a repertoire-size bias correction applied to TCR pairs. False discovery rates were estimated in a later analysis by permuting HLA or CMV assignments 20 times. In a later analysis, co-occurring TCRs were grouped using DBSCAN, and TCRdist sequence similarity was added for clustering within HLA-allele-positive subsets. Repertoires with fewer than 30,000 or more than 120,000 public chains, plus five repertoires with anomalous nucleotide sharing, were excluded from co-occurrence clustering. The source is immuneACCESS, and TCRdb retained only in-frame sequences with V and J called. Part of the clones is not carried over; for the studies checked, unresolved V genes explain less than half of this, and the remainder is unexplained. V and J calls and clone size are given by that table; D and trimming were obtained from the DNA. The sample table shows under 150,000 clones, and about 64% are seen once. The ten largest clones represent less than 5% of the sample.

From the cysteine up to the phenylalanine, the CDR3 has a length of 17 residues. The CDR3 DNA has 51 bases and is translated from base 1. V sheds 0 bases and J sheds 7 bases, leaving 20 bases between their ends. CDR1 and CDR2, per the germline V gene, are SGHRS and YFSETQ. Sequencing input: PBMCs. The chain links TRBV5-1 with TRBJ2-1, with TRBD2 tentatively as D gene (5 bases match). This receptor was taken from a man aged 60-69 years in good health and CMV-seronegative. The sequence in DNA is TGCGCCAGCAGCTTGGGCTTACCAGGACTTCCGGGGAATGAGCAGTTCTTC. Its product reads: CASSLGLPGLPGNEQFF. Where the CDR3 stops, the reference TRBV5-1 and TRBJ2-1 genes take over; the full variable domain is KAGVTQTPRYLIKTRGQQVTLSCSPISGHRSVSWYQQTPGQGLQFLFEYFSETQRNKGNFPGRFSGRQFSNSRSEMNVSTLELGDSALYLCASSLGLPGLPGNEQFFGPGTRLTVL.